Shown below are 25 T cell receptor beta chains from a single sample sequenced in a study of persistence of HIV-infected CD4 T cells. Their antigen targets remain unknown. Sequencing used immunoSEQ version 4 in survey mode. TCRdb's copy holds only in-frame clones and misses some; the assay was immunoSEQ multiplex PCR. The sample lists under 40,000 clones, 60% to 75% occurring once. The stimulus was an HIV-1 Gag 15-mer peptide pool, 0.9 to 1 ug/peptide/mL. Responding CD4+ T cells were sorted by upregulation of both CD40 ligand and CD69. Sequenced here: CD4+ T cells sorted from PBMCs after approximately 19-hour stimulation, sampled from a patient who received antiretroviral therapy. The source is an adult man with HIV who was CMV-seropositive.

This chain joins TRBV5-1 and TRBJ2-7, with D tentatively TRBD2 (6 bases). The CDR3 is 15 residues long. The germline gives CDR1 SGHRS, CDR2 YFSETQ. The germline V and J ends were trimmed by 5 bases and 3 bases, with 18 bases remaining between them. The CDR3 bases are TGCGCCAGCAGGGATCCGGGGGTTGGTTACTACGAGCAGTACTTC. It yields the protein CASRDPGVGYYEQYF.

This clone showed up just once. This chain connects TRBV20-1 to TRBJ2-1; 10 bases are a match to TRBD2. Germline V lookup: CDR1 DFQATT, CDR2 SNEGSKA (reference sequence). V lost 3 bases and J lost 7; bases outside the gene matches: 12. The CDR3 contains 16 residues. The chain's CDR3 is CSASRRSGGAINEQFF. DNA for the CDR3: TGCAGTGCTAGTAGACGGAGCGGGGGGGCGATTAATGAGCAGTTCTTC.

The CDR3 bases are TGCGCCAGCAGCTTGGAAGCCCAGGGGGCGCGGGCTGGCCACACTGAAGCTTTCTTT. The encoded protein is CASSLEAQGARAGHTEAFF. The V call is TRBV5-1, the J call TRBJ1-1; 8 nucleotides line up with TRBD1. Germline assignment: CDR1 SGHRS and CDR2 YFSETQ. After removal of 0 bases from V and 3 bases from J, the junction contained 16 bases not matched to a gene. The CDR3 spans 19 residues. The full variable domain, with the rest looked up from reference TRBV5-1 and TRBJ1-1, is KAGVTQTPRYLIKTRGQQVTLSCSPISGHRSVSWYQQTPGQGLQFLFEYFSETQRNKGNFPGRFSGRQFSNSRSEMNVSTLELGDSALYLCASSLEAQGARAGHTEAFFGQGTRLTVV.

The CDR3 loop is CASSLLAGAHRTQYF. CDR3 DNA: TGTGCCAGCAGCTTGCTAGCGGGGGCCCACCGAACGCAGTATTTT. The chain combines TRBV7-2 with TRBJ2-3, with 10 positions matching TRBD2. This CDR3 is 15 amino acids long. V gave up 3 bases and J gave up 9 bases; unmatched junction bases: 9. Germline CDR1 reads SGHTA; CDR2 reads FQGNSA. Full variable domain (missing parts from reference TRBV7-2 and TRBJ2-3): GAGVSQSPSNKVTEKGKDVELRCDPISGHTALYWYRQSLGQGLEFLIYFQGNSAPDKSGLPSDRFSAERTGGSVSTLTIQRTQQEDSAVYLCASSLLAGAHRTQYFGPGTRLTVL.

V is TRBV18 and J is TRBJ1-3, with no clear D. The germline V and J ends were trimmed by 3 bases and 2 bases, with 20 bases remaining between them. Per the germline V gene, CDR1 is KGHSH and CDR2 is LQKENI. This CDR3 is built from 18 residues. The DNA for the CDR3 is TGTGCCAGCTCACCCCCAGTAATAACCCAAAGAGCTGGAAACACCATATATTTT. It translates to CASSPPVITQRAGNTIYF.

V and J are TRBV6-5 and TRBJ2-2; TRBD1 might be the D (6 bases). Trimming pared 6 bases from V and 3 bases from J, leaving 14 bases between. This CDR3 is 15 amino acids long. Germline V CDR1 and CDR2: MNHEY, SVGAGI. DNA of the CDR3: TGTGCCAGCAGCTCTAGACAGGCCGACACCGGGGAGCTGTTTTTT. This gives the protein CASSSRQADTGELFF.

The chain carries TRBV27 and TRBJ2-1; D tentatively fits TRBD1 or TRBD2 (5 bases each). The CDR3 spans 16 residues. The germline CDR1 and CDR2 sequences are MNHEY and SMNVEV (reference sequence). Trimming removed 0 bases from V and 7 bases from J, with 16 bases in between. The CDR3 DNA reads TGTGCCAGCAGTTTATCGAGAGGGGCGAAGGGGAATGAGCAGTTCTTC. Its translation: CASSLSRGAKGNEQFF.

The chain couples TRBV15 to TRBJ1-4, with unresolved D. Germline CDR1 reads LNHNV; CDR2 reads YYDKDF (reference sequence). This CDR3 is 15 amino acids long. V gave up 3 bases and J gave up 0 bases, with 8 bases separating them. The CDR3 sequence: CATSRSASTNEKLFF. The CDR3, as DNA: TGTGCCACCAGCAGGAGCGCCTCAACTAATGAAAAACTGTTTTTT.

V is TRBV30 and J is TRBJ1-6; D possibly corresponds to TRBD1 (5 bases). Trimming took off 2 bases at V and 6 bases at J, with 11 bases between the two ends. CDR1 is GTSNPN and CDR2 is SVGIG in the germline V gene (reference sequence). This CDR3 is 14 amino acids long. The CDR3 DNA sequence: TGTGCCTGGAGTAGGGAGGGGACTAATTCACCCCTCCACTTT. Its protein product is CAWSREGTNSPLHF. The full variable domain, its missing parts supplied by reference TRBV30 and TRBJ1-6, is SQTIHQWPATLVQPVGSPLSLECTVEGTSNPNLYWYRQAAGRGLQLLFYSVGIGQISSEVPQNLSASRPQDRQFILSSKKLLLSDSGFYLCAWSREGTNSPLHFGNGTRLTVT.

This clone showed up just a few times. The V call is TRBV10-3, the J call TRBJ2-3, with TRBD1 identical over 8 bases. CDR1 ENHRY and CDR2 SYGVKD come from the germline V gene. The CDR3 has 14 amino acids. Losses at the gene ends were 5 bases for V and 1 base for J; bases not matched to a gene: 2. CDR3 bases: TGTGCCATCAGTATGGGACAGGGCACAGATACGCAGTATTTT. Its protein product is CAISMGQGTDTQYF.

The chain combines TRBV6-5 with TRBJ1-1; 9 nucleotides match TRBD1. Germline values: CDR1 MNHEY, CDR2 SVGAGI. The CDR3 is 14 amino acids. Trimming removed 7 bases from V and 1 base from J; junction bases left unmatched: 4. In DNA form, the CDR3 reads TGTGCCAGCATCGGGACAGGGAGGAACACTGAAGCTTTCTTT. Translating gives CASIGTGRNTEAFF.

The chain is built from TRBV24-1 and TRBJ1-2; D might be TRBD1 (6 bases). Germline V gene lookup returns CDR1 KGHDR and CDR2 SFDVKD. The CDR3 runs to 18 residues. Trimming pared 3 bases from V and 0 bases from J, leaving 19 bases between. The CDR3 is CATSDHGGGQSPNYGYTF. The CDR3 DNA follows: TGTGCCACCAGTGATCATGGGGGGGGCCAGTCGCCTAACTATGGCTACACCTTC.

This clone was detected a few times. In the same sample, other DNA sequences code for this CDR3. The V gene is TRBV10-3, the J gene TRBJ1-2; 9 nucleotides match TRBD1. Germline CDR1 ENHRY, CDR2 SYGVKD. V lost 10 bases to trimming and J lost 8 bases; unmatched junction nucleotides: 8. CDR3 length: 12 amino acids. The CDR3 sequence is CATTGQGEGYTF. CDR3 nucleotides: TGTGCCACGACGGGACAGGGAGAAGGCTACACCTTC.

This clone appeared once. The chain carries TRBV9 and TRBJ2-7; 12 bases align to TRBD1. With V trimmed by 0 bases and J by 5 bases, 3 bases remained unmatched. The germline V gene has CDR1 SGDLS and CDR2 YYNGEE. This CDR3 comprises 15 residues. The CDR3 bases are TGTGCCAGCAGCGTAGGGGACAGGGGGCTGGACGAGCAGTACTTC. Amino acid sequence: CASSVGDRGLDEQYF.

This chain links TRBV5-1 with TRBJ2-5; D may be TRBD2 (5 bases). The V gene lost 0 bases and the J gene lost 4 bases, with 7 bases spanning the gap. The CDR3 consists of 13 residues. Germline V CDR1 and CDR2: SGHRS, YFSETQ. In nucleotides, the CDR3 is TGCGCCAGCAGCTTGGCAGGAGGAGAGACCCAGTACTTC. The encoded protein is CASSLAGGETQYF. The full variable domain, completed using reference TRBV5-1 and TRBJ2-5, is KAGVTQTPRYLIKTRGQQVTLSCSPISGHRSVSWYQQTPGQGLQFLFEYFSETQRNKGNFPGRFSGRQFSNSRSEMNVSTLELGDSALYLCASSLAGGETQYFGPGTRLLVL.

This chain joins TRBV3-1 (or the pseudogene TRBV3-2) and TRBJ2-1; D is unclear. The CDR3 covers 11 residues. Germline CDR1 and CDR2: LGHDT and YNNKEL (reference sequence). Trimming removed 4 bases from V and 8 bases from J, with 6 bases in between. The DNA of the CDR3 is TGTGCCAGCAGCCGGGGTGATGAGCAGTTCTTC. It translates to CASSRGDEQFF.

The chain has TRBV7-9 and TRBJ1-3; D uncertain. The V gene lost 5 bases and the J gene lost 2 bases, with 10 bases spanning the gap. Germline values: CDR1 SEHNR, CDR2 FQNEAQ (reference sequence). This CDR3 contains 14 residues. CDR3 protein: CASSPLRAGNTIYF. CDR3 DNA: TGTGCCAGCAGCCCCCTTAGAGCTGGAAACACCATATATTTT.

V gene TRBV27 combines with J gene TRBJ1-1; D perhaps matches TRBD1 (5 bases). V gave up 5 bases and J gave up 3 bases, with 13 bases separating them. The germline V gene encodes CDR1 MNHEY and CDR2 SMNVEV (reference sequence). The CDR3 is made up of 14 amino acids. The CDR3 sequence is CASSPYEGHTEAFF. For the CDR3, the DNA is TGTGCCAGCAGTCCTTATGAGGGGCACACTGAAGCTTTCTTT.

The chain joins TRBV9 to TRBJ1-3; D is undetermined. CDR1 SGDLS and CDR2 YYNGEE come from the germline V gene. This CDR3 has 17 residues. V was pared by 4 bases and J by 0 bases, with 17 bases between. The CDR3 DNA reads TGTGCCAGCAGCTCCCGCGGGCGGACCAGCTCTGGAAACACCATATATTTT. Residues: CASSSRGRTSSGNTIYF.

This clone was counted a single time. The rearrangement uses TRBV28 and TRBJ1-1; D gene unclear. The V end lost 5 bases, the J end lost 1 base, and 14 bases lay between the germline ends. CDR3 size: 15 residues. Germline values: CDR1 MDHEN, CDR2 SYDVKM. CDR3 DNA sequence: TGTGCCAGCAGTATTCGGAGAGGTTCGAACACTGAAGCTTTCTTT. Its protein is CASSIRRGSNTEAFF.

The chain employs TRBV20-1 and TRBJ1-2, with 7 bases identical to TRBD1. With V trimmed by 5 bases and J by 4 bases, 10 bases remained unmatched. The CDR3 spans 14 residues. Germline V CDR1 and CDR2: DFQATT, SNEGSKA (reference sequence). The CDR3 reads CSARGTGEGYGYTF. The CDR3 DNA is TGCAGTGCTCGTGGAACAGGGGAAGGCTATGGCTACACCTTC.

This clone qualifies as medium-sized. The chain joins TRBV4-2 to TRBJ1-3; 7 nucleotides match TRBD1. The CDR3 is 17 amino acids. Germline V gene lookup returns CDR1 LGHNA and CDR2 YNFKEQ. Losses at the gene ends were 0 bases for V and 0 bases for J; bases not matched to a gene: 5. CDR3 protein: CASSQETGQVSGNTIYF. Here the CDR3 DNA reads TGTGCCAGCAGCCAAGAAACAGGACAGGTCTCTGGAAACACCATATATTTT.

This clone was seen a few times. The DNA of the CDR3 is TGTGCCAGCAGTCCAGATTCTGGACTAGATACGCAGTATTTT. Translated, it gives CASSPDSGLDTQYF. This chain connects TRBV6-5 to TRBJ2-3; D is possibly TRBD2 (5 bases). Germline CDR1 reads MNHEY; CDR2 reads SVGAGI. The CDR3 runs to 14 residues. V lost 5 bases and J lost 5, with 14 bases in between.

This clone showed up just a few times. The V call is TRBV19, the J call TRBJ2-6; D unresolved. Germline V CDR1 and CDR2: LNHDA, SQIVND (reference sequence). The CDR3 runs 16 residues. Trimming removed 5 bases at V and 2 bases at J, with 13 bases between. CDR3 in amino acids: CASSLRTFPGANVLTF. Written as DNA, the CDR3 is TGTGCCAGTAGTTTACGGACCTTTCCTGGGGCCAACGTCCTGACTTTC.

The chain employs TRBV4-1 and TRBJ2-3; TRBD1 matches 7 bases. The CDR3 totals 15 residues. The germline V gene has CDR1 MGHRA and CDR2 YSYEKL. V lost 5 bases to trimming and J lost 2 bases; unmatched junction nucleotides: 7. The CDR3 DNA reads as TGCGCCAGCAGCTCAGACAAGGGGGCCACAGATACGCAGTATTTT. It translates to CASSSDKGATDTQYF.